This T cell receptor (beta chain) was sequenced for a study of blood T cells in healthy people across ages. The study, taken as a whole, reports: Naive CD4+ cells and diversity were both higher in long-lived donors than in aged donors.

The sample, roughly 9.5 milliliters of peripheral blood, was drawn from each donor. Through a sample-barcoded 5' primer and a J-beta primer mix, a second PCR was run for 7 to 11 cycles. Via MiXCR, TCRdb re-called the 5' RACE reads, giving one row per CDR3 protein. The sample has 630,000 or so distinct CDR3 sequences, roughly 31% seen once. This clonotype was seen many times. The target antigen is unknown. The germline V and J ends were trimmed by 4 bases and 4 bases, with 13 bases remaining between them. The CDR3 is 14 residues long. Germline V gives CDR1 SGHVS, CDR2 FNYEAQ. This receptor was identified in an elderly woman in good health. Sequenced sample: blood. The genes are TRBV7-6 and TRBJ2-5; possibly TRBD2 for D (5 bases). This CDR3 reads CASSSVGRRETQYF. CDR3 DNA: TGTGCCAGCAGCTCCGTGGGGAGACGAGAGACCCAGTACTTC.